This T cell receptor (beta chain) emerged from a study of OX40 agonist ivuxolimab in advanced cancers. Clones were read by immunoSEQ multiplex PCR, and TCRdb kept only the in-frame ones, dropping some. The table shows about 98,000 clones, with roughly nine tenths occurring only once. CDR3 length: 18 residues. The V and J ends lost 2 bases and 3 bases respectively, with 19 bases between them. In germline, CDR1 is MNHNS, CDR2 SASEGT. The specimen was CD4+ or CD8+ T cells sorted from blood, collected in a trial of the OX40 agonist ivuxolimab. The clonotype was recovered from an adult with an advanced solid tumor such as melanoma, head and neck, liver or kidney cancer. This chain connects TRBV6-1 to TRBJ2-2, with D possibly called TRBD1 or TRBD2 (6 bases each). This CDR3 is CASSEKVPGAADTGELFF. CDR3 sequence (DNA): TGTGCCAGCAGTGAAAAGGTCCCGGGGGCGGCGGACACCGGGGAGCTGTTTTTT.